In this sample, the clone carrying this TCR beta chain turned up once. The antigen is not known. The primer mix had 60 Vbeta and 13 Jbeta primers. TCRdb's table, derived via immunoSEQ multiplex PCR, lists solely in-frame clones and lacks some. The sample gives 150,000 to 200,000 clones, approximately 80% of which show up once; 1.6% is in the top ten. The data were obtained in a study of cytomegalovirus exposure and HLA in healthy donors. General study points: Association of roughly 17,000 TCR beta sequences with HLA alleles was found at 0.05 false discovery rate in a later analysis.

Trimming pared 6 bases from V and 6 bases from J, leaving 15 bases between. The CDR3 length is 13 residues. Per germline, CDR1 MNHNS and CDR2 SASEGT. The gene calls are TRBV6-1 and TRBJ2-7; possible D gene TRBD1, 6 bases. Sequenced: PBMCs. The receptor comes from a young woman in good health and CMV-seronegative. The DNA of the CDR3 is TGTGCCAGCAGGAGGGGCCAGGGGAGCGAGCAGTACTTC. Protein: CASRRGQGSEQYF.